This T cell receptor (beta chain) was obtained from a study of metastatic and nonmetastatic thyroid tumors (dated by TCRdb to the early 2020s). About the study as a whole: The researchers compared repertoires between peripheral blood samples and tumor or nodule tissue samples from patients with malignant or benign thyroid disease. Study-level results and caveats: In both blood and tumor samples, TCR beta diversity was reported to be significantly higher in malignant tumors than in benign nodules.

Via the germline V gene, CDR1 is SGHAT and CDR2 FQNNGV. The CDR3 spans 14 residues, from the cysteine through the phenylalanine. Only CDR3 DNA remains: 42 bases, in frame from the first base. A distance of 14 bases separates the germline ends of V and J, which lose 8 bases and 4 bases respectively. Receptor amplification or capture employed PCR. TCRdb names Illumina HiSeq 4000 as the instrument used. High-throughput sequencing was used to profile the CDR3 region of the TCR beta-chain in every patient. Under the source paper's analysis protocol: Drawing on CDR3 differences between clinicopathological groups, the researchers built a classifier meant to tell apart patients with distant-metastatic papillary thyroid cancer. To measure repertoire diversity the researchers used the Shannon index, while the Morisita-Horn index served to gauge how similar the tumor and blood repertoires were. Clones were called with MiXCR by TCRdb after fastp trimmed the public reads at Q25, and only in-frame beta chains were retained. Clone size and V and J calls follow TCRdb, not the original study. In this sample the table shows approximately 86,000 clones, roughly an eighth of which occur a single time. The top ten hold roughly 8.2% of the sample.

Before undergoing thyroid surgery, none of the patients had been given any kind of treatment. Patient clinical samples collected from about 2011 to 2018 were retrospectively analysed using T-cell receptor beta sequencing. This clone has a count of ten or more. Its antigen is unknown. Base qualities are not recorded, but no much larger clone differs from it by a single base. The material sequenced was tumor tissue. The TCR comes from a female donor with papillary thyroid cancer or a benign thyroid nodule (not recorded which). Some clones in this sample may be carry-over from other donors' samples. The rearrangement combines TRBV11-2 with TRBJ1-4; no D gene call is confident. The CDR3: CASGYSAVNEKLFF. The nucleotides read TGTGCCAGCGGGTACAGTGCAGTTAATGAAAAACTGTTTTTT. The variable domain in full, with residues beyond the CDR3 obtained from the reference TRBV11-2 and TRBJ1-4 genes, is EAGVAQSPRYKIIEKRQSVAFWCNPISGHATLYWYQQILGQGPKLLIQFQNNGVVDDSQLPKDRFSAERLKGVDSTLKIQPAKLEDSAVYLCASGYSAVNEKLFFGSGTQLSVL.